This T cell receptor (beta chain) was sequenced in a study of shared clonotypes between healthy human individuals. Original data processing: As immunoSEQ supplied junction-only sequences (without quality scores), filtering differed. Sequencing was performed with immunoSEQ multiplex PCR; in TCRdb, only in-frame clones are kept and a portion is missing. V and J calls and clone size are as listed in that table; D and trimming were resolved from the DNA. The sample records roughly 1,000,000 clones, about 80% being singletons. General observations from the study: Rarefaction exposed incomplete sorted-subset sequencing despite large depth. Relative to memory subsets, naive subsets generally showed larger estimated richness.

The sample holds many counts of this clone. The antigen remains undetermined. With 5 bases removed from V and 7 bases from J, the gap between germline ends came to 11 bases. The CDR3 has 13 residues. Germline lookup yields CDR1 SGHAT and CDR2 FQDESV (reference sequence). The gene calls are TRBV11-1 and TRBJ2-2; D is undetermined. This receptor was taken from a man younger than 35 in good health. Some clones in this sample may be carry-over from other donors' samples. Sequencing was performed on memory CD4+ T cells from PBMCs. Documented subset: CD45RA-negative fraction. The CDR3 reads CASSRWAVGELFF. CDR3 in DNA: TGTGCCAGCAGCCGTTGGGCCGTCGGGGAGCTGTTTTTT.